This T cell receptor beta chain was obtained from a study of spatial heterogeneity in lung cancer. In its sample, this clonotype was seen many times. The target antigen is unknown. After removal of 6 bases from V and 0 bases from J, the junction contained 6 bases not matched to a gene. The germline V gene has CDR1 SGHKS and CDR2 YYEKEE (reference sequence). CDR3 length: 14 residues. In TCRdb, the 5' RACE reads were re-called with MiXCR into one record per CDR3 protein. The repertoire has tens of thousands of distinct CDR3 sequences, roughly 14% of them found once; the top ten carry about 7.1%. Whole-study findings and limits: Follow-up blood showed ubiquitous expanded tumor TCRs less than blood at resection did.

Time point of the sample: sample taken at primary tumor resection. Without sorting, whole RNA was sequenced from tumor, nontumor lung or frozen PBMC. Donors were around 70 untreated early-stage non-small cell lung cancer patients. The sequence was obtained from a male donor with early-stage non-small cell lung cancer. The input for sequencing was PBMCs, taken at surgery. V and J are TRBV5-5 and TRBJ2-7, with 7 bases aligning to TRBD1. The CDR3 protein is CASTTRTGSYEQYF. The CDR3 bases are TGTGCCAGCACCACCCGGACAGGCTCCTACGAGCAGTACTTC. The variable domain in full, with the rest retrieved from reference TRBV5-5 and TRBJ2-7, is DAGVTQSPTHLIKTRGQQVTLRCSPISGHKSVSWYQQVLGQGPQFIFQYYEKEERGRGNFPDRFSARQFPNYSSELNVNALLLGDSALYLCASTTRTGSYEQYFGPGTRLTVT.